This T cell receptor beta chain derives from a study of shared clonotypes between healthy human individuals. A word on this clone: The antigen remains unidentified.

Naive-designated CD8 cells lacked CD45RO, were positively enriched for CCR7, and omitted terminally differentiated effector memory CD45RA+ cells. All participating donors were Caucasian adults from Nashville, Tennessee. The run depth of the assay was deep. Authors' methods: ImmunoSEQ output held junction-only sequences without quality scores, so filtering differed. Clones were sequenced by immunoSEQ multiplex PCR, and TCRdb holds only the in-frame ones, with some missing. V and J calls and clone size come straight from that table; D and trimming were deduced from the DNA. The sample contains about 2.1 million clones, just under 95% of which appear only once. The CDR3 is made up of 15 amino acids. The germline V gene encodes CDR1 SEHNR and CDR2 FQNEAQ (reference sequence). Trimming cost V 3 bases and J 3 bases, with 11 bases left between them. Findings and caveats of the study: When naive CD4 clonotypes were compared across four donors, around 5% were shared.

The sequenced sample was naive CD8+ T cells from PBMCs. V gene TRBV7-9 combines with J gene TRBJ1-4, with a possible D match to TRBD1 (5 bases). The origin of this receptor is a man younger than 35 in good health. Some clones in this sample may be carry-over from other donors' samples. CDR3 region: CASSLQGPANEKLFF. CDR3 DNA sequence: TGTGCCAGCAGCTTGCAGGGTCCCGCTAATGAAAAACTGTTTTTT.